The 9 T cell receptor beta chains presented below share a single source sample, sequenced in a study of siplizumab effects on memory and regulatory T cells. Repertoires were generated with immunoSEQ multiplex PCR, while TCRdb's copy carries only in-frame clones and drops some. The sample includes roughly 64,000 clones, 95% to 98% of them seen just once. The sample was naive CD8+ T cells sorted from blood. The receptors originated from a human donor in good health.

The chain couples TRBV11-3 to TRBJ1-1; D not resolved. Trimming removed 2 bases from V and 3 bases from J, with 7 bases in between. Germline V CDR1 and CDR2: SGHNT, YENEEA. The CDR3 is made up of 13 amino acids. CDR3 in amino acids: CASSLLEYTEAFF. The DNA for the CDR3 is TGTGCCAGCAGCTTATTGGAGTACACTGAAGCTTTCTTT. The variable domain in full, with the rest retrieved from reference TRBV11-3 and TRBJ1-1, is EAGVVQSPRYKIIEKKQPVAFWCNPISGHNTLYWYLQNLGQGPELLIRYENEEAVDDSQLPKDRFSAERLKGVDSTLKIQPAELGDSAVYLCASSLLEYTEAFFGQGTRLTVV.

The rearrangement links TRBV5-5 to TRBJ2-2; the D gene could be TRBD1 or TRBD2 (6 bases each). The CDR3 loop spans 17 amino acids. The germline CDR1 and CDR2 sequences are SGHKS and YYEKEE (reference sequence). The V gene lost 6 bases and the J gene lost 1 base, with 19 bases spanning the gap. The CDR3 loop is CASTYFMGGENTGELFF. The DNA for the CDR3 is TGTGCCAGCACCTATTTCATGGGGGGCGAGAACACCGGGGAGCTGTTTTTT.

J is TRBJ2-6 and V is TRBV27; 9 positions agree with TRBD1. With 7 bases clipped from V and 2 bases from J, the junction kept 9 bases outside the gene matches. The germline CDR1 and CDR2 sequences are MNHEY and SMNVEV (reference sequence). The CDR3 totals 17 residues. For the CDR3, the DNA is TGTGCCAGCAACCCACAGGGGGCCTTGACTGGGGCCAACGTCCTGACTTTC. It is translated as CASNPQGALTGANVLTF.

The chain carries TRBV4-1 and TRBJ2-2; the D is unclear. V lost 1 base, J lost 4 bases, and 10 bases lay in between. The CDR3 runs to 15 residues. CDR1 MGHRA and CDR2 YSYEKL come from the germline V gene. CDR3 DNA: TGCGCCAGCAGCCAAGTTGGTCGGACCACCGGGGAGCTGTTTTTT. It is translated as CASSQVGRTTGELFF.

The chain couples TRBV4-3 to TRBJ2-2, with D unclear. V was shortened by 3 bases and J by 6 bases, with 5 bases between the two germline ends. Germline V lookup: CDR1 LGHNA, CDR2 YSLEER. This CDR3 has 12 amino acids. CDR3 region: CASSQIPGELFF. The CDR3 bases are TGCGCCAGCAGCCAGATCCCCGGGGAGCTGTTTTTT.

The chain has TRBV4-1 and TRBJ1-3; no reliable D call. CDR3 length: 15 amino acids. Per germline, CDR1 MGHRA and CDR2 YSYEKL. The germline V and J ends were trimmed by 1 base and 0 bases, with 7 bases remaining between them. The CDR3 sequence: CASSQGRSSGNTIYF. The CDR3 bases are TGCGCCAGCAGCCAAGGCAGGAGCTCTGGAAACACCATATATTTT.

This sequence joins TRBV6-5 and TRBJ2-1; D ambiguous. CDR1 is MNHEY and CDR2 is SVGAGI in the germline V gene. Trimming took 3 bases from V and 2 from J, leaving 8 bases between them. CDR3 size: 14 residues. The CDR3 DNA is TGTGCCAGCAGTTATGGTGGGCCCTACAATGAGCAGTTCTTC. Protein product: CASSYGGPYNEQFF.

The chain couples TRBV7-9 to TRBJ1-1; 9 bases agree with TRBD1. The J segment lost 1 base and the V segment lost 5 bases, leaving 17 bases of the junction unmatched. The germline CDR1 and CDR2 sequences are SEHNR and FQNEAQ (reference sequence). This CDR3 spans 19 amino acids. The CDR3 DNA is TGTGCCAGCAGCCCCGACTCCTACCTACAGGGGGCTGGGAACACTGAAGCTTTCTTT. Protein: CASSPDSYLQGAGNTEAFF.

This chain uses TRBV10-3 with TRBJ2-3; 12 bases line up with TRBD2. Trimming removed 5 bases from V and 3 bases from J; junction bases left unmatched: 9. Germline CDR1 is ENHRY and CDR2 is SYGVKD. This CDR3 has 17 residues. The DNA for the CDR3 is TGTGCCATCAGTTCCCCGGGACTAGCGGGTGGGACAGATACGCAGTATTTT. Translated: CAISSPGLAGGTDTQYF.